Each of the 20 T cell receptor beta chains below was sequenced from the same sample in a study of T cells in Graves' hyperthyroidism and ophthalmopathy. Authors of the study amplified TCR beta CDR3 regions from RNA transcripts. First-round RT-PCR with HTBI primers amplified the TCR CDR3 region. MiXCR, run by TCRdb on the multiplex PCR reads, gives a single entry per CDR3 protein. The sample shows about 400,000 distinct CDR3 sequences, around 14% of them seen only once. Sequenced input: blood. Every receptor here comes from a woman aged 18 to 35 with Graves' hyperthyroidism.

This clonotype was seen many times. The chain couples TRBV2 to TRBJ1-3; perhaps TRBD1 as D (6 bases). The CDR3 has 14 amino acids. Trimming took off 6 bases at V and 4 bases at J, with 13 bases between the two ends. Germline CDR1 SNHLY, CDR2 FYNNEI. CDR3 sequence: CASSPGQKGNTIYF. The CDR3 nucleotides read TGTGCCAGCAGCCCGGGACAAAAAGGAAACACCATATATTTT. The entire variable domain, with the rest obtained from reference TRBV2 and TRBJ1-3, is as follows: EPEVTQTPSHQVTQMGQEVILRCVPISNHLYFYWYRQILGQKVEFLVSFYNNEISEKSEIFDDQFSVERPDGSNFTLKIRSTKLEDSAMYFCASSPGQKGNTIYFGEGSWLTVV.

In this sample, this clonotype turned up many times. This rearrangement joins TRBV6-1 to TRBJ1-5; D is unresolved. The CDR3 spans 14 residues. CDR1 is MNHNS, CDR2 SASEGT, per germline. Deletions cut 7 bases from V and 2 bases from J, with 12 bases between. The CDR3 coding sequence is TGTGCCAGCAATGACCCCGGGGGCAATCAGCCCCAGCATTTT. Protein sequence: CASNDPGGNQPQHF.

This clonotype has a count of ten or more. The rearrangement uses TRBV2 and TRBJ2-1; D is uncertain. This CDR3 spans 14 amino acids. Germline-derived CDR1 and CDR2 are SNHLY and FYNNEI. V lost 1 base to trimming and J lost 7 bases, with 11 bases between them. DNA of the CDR3: TGTGCCAGCAGTGAAGGAAGGGAAGGGAATGAGCAGTTCTTC. Its translation is CASSEGREGNEQFF.

This clonotype was observed a handful of times. The rearrangement joins TRBV4-1 to TRBJ2-3, with 10 bases that match TRBD2. CDR1 is MGHRA, CDR2 YSYEKL, per germline. The CDR3 is 15 amino acids. V lost 4 bases and J lost 5; bases outside the gene matches: 6. Here the CDR3 DNA reads TGCGCCAGCAGCCGGCTAGCGGGGGTGAAAGATACGCAGTATTTT. Its protein is CASSRLAGVKDTQYF.

This chain uses TRBV20-1 with TRBJ2-1; 9 bases align to TRBD1. The CDR3 length is 15 residues. The V gene end was trimmed by 1 base and the J gene end by 6 bases; junction bases not matched to a gene: 7. Germline V gene sequence: CDR1 DFQATT, CDR2 SNEGSKA (reference sequence). The CDR3 is CSARAGTGRPNEQFF. CDR3 bases: TGCAGTGCTAGAGCCGGGACAGGGAGACCCAATGAGCAGTTCTTC.

This clonotype was seen ten or more times. This sequence joins TRBV3-1 and TRBJ2-7; D gene unclear. The V and J ends lost 1 base and 8 bases respectively, with 12 bases between them. This CDR3 has 13 amino acids. CDR1 is LGHDT and CDR2 is YNNKEL in the germline V gene (reference sequence). As DNA, the CDR3 is TGTGCCAGCAGCCAAGCTGGGTCAGCGAAGCAGTACTTC. Translation: CASSQAGSAKQYF.

This clonotype came up a few times. This chain uses TRBV11-2 with TRBJ2-3, with 7 positions matching TRBD1. V was pared by 5 bases and J by 8 bases, with 7 bases of the junction left unmatched. In germline, CDR1 is SGHAT, CDR2 FQNNGV. The CDR3 loop spans 13 amino acids. The CDR3 spells CASSGDRASTQYF. The CDR3 DNA reads as TGTGCCAGCAGCGGGGACAGAGCCAGTACGCAGTATTTT.

This clonotype was observed at least ten times. This sequence joins TRBV11-3 and TRBJ2-1, with D perhaps TRBD2 (7 bases). The CDR3 spans 15 residues. Germline V gives CDR1 SGHNT, CDR2 YENEEA. V dropped 3 bases and J dropped 8 bases, with 17 bases sitting between them. CDR3 coding DNA: TGTGCCAGCAGCTTGTCCGGACTAGAGGGGGATGAGCAGTTCTTC. Its translation: CASSLSGLEGDEQFF.

This clonotype was seen repeatedly, ten times or more. This chain links TRBV6-1 with TRBJ1-1; 10 nucleotides agree with TRBD1. The V gene end was trimmed by 5 bases and the J gene end by 4 bases; junction bases not matched to a gene: 7. The CDR3 length is 15 residues. Germline V CDR1 and CDR2: MNHNS, SASEGT. CDR3 amino acids: CASSWTGGGGTEAFF. The CDR3 coding sequence is TGTGCCAGCAGTTGGACAGGGGGGGGGGGCACTGAAGCTTTCTTT.

This clonotype was detected ten times or more. The CDR3 sequence is CASRHSGGSYNEQFF. The CDR3 nucleotides are TGTGCCAGCAGACATAGCGGGGGGTCCTACAATGAGCAGTTCTTC. This rearrangement joins TRBV27 to TRBJ2-1, with 10 bases that match TRBD2. Unmatched junction bases numbered 3, after V lost 6 bases and J lost 1 base. Looked up from germline, CDR1 is MNHEY and CDR2 is SMNVEV (reference sequence). This CDR3 spans 15 amino acids.

This clonotype was seen ten or more times. V gene TRBV2 combines with J gene TRBJ2-7; TRBD2 matches 9 bases. Germline loops: CDR1 SNHLY, CDR2 FYNNEI. The V and J ends lost 7 bases and 4 bases, in that order; junction bases with no gene match: 8. This CDR3 comprises 14 residues. CDR3 region: CASMGLAGFYEQYF. DNA of the CDR3: TGTGCCAGCATGGGGCTAGCGGGATTTTACGAGCAGTACTTC.

This clonotype was seen repeatedly, ten times or more. The rearrangement uses TRBV28 and TRBJ2-1, with 11 positions matching TRBD2. With 2 bases clipped from V and 7 bases from J, the junction kept 4 bases outside the gene matches. The CDR3 extends over 15 amino acids. The germline CDR1 and CDR2 sequences are MDHEN and SYDVKM. The DNA for the CDR3 is TGTGCCAGCAGTTTACTAGCGGGGGGCGTTAATGAGCAGTTCTTC. Its translation: CASSLLAGGVNEQFF.

The V call is TRBV3-1, the J call TRBJ2-3; tentative D call: TRBD2 (5 bases). The CDR3 loop spans 15 amino acids. Trimming took off 1 base at V and 1 base at J, with 9 bases between the two ends. Germline V gene lookup returns CDR1 LGHDT and CDR2 YNNKEL (reference sequence). The CDR3 is CASSQGDSGTDTQYF. The CDR3, as DNA: TGTGCCAGCAGCCAAGGGGATAGCGGCACAGATACGCAGTATTTT.

This clonotype has a count of ten or more. The chain has TRBV12-3 or TRBV12-4 and TRBJ2-5, with D perhaps matching TRBD2 (6 bases). With 6 bases removed from V and 5 bases from J, the gap between germline ends came to 19 bases. The CDR3 has 15 residues. CDR3 loop: CASSSTRLGHETQYF. In DNA form, the CDR3 reads TGTGCCAGCAGCTCAACTCGACTAGGACACGAGACCCAGTACTTC.

This clonotype was recorded many times. J is TRBJ2-3 and V is TRBV9, with 8 bases aligning to TRBD1. The V gene's germline CDR1 is SGDLS and CDR2 YYNGEE. The CDR3 consists of 15 residues. The junction had 10 bases not matched to a gene; V was cut back by 3 bases and J by 7 bases. This CDR3 is CASSARQGWRNTQYF. The CDR3 DNA follows: TGTGCCAGCAGCGCCAGACAGGGGTGGAGGAATACGCAGTATTTT.

This clonotype was counted at least ten times. The V call is TRBV7-9, the J call TRBJ2-5; TRBD1 might be the D (5 bases). Trimming removed 4 bases at V and 5 bases at J, with 14 bases between. CDR1 is SEHNR, CDR2 FQNEAQ, per germline (reference sequence). The CDR3 has 14 amino acids. In nucleotides, the CDR3 is TGTGCCAGCAGCTCGCACAGGAATGGGGAGACCCAGTACTTC. Translating gives CASSSHRNGETQYF.

The chain couples TRBV12-3 or TRBV12-4 to TRBJ2-2, with D perhaps matching TRBD2 (5 bases). The CDR3 has 15 amino acids. V was trimmed by 2 bases and J by 3 bases, leaving 10 bases between them. CDR3 in amino acids: CASSLNLGDTGELFF. The CDR3 coding sequence is TGTGCCAGCAGTTTAAACCTGGGAGACACCGGGGAGCTGTTTTTT.

This clonotype was seen many times. V and J are TRBV6-1 and TRBJ2-1; D ambiguous. CDR3 length: 14 amino acids. Germline CDR1 MNHNS, CDR2 SASEGT. Deletions cut 11 bases from V and 3 bases from J, with 17 bases between. The CDR3 coding sequence is TGTGCCTGCTCCCCGGTTTCAGACTACAATGAGCAGTTCTTC. Its translation: CACSPVSDYNEQFF.

This clonotype turned up a few times. J is TRBJ2-1 and V is TRBV19, with TRBD2 matching over 7 bases. Unmatched junction bases numbered 17, after V lost 3 bases and J lost 6 bases. Germline assignment: CDR1 LNHDA and CDR2 SQIVND (reference sequence). CDR3 size: 18 residues. Written as DNA, the CDR3 is TGTGCCAGTAGTATGTCAGCGGGATTCGGGTTTGGGGGCAATGAGCAGTTCTTC. This translates into CASSMSAGFGFGGNEQFF.

This clonotype has a count of ten or more. The genes are TRBV2 and TRBJ2-5; 7 bases are shared with TRBD1. This CDR3 is 14 amino acids long. J gave up 2 bases and V 6 bases, and 6 bases lay outside the gene matches. Germline CDR1 is SNHLY and CDR2 is FYNNEI. The CDR3 DNA reads as TGTGCCAGCAGGAGGGACAGATCTCAAGAGACCCAGTACTTC. Its translation is CASRRDRSQETQYF. Based on the CDR3 plus reference TRBV2 and TRBJ2-5, the full variable domain is EPEVTQTPSHQVTQMGQEVILRCVPISNHLYFYWYRQILGQKVEFLVSFYNNEISEKSEIFDDQFSVERPDGSNFTLKIRSTKLEDSAMYFCASRRDRSQETQYFGPGTRLLVL.